This TCR beta chain appears in the sequencing data of a study of regulatory T cells in long-lasting Graves disease. Whole-study findings and limits: Persistent Graves' patients showed less TCR diversity than newly diagnosed patients showed. Peripheral blood alone, not thyroid tissue, underwent study.

CDR3 length: 12 residues. The germline V and J ends were trimmed by 4 bases and 8 bases, with 14 bases remaining between them. Germline V CDR1 and CDR2: SQVTM, ANQGSEA. TCR beta libraries were built with iRepertoire HTBI primers and Arm-PCR of CDR3 regions. TCRdb reprocessed the multiplex PCR reads via MiXCR and lists one record per CDR3 protein. The table has approximately 540,000 distinct CDR3 sequences, 12% seen once. Regarding time point: newly diagnosed GD, antithyroid drugs for less than 3 months. After RNA was extracted from PBMCs, the TCR library was made from it. Worth noting for this clonotype: What it binds is not known.

These data were also filed under a second study, of T cells in Graves' hyperthyroidism and ophthalmopathy. From that report: Ophthalmopathy cases were set apart from stable hyperthyroidism by a 13 V-J model.

The genes are TRBV29-1 and TRBJ1-2; possible D gene TRBD1, 6 bases. This specimen consisted of peripheral blood mononuclear cells (PBMCs), obtained at new diagnosis, from a patient treated with antithyroid drugs. The receptor's source is a woman aged 25 to 45 with Graves disease. CDR3 nucleotides: TGCAGCGTTGCCCCACGGGGGGGCGGCTACACCTTC. Its protein product is CSVAPRGGGYTF.